This T cell receptor beta chain was retrieved from a study of T-cell reconstitution after alpha-beta-depleted transplantation in children. J gave up 4 bases and V 4 bases, and 5 bases lay outside the gene matches. The CDR3 runs to 15 residues. From germline, CDR1 is KGHDR and CDR2 SFDVKD. Preparation of the TCRbeta library involved a method that used unique molecular identifiers. Each CDR3 protein is one row after TCRdb ran MiXCR on the PCR reads. Of 200,000 to 250,000 distinct CDR3 sequences in the sample, about 12% are singletons; the top ten hold approximately 2.4%. This clonotype was recorded a few times.

This receptor was obtained from a human donor who donated a stem cell graft to a child with acute lymphoblastic leukemia. The chain carries TRBV24-1 and TRBJ2-3; 9 bases agree with TRBD1. The sequenced sample was PBMCs from the stem cell graft donor, obtained from the stem cell graft. CDR3 sequence: CATSEPGQGPDTQYF. DNA of the CDR3: TGTGCCACCAGTGAGCCGGGACAGGGACCAGATACGCAGTATTTT.